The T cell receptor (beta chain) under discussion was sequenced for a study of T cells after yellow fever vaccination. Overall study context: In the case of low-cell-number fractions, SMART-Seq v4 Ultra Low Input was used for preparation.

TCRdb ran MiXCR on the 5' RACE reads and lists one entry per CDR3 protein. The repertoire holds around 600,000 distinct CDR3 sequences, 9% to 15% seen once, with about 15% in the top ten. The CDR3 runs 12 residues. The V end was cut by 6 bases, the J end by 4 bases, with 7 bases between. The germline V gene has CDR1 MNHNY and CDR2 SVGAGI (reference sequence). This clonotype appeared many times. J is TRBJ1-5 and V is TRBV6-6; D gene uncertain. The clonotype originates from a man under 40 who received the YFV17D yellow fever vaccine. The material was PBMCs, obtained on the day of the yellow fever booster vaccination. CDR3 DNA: TGTGCCAGCAGGACCGCTAATCAGCCCCAGCATTTT. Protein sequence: CASRTANQPQHF.